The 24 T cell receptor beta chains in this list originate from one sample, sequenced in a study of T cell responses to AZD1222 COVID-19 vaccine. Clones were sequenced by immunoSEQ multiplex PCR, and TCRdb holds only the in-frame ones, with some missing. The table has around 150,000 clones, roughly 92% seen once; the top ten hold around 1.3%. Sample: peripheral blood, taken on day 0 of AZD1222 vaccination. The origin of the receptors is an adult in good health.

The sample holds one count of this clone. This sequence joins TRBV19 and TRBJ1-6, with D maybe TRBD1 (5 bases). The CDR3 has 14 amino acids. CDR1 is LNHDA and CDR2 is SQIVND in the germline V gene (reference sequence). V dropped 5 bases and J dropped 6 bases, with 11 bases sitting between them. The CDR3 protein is CASSAGTSNSPLHF. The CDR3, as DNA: TGTGCCAGTAGTGCCGGGACGAGTAATTCACCCCTCCACTTT.

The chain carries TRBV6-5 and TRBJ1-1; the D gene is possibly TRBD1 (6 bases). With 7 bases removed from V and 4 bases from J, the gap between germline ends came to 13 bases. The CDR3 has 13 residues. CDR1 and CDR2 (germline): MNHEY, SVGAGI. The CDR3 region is CASNTGLGTEAFF. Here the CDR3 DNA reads TGTGCCAGCAATACAGGGTTGGGCACTGAAGCTTTCTTT.

CDR3 protein: CASSRGAQPNYGYTF. CDR3 sequence (DNA): TGTGCCAGCTCACGCGGGGCCCAGCCTAACTATGGCTACACCTTC. The chain is built from TRBV18 and TRBJ1-2; possible D gene TRBD1, 5 bases. Trimming removed 4 bases from V and 0 bases from J, with 12 bases in between. CDR1 is KGHSH, CDR2 LQKENI, per germline. The CDR3 spans 15 residues.

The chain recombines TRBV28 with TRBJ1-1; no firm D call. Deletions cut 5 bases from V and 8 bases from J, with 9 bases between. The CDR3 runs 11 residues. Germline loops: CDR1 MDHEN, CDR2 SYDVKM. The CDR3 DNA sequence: TGTGCCAGCAGTCCCTCCTTAGAAGCTTTCTTT. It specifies CASSPSLEAFF.

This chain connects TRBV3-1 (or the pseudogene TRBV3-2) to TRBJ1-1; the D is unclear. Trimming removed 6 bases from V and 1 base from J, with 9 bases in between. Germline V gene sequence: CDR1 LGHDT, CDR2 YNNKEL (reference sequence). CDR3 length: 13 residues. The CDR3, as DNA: TGTGCCAGCAGTGACGGATGGAACACTGAAGCTTTCTTT. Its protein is CASSDGWNTEAFF.

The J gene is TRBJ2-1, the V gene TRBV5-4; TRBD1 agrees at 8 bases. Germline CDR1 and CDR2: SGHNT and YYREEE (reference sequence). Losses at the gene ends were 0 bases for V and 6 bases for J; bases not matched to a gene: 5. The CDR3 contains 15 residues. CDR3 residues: CASSLGQGAGNEQFF. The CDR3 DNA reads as TGTGCCAGCAGCTTGGGGCAGGGGGCAGGCAATGAGCAGTTCTTC.

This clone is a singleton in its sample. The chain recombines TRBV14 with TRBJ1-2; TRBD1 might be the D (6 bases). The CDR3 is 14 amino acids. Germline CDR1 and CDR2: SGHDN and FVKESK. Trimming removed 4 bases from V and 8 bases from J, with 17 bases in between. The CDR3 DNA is TGTGCCAGCAGCCTTACAAGGGGGGGAATAGGCTACACCTTC. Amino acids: CASSLTRGGIGYTF. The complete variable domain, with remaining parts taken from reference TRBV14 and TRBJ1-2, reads EAGVTQFPSHSVIEKGQTVTLRCDPISGHDNLYWYRRVMGKEIKFLLHFVKESKQDESGMPNNRFLAERTGGTYSTLKVQPAELEDSGVYFCASSLTRGGIGYTFGSGTRLTVV.

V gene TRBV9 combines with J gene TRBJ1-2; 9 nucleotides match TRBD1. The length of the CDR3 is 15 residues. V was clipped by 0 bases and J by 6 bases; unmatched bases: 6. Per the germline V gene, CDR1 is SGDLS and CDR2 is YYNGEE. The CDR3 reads CASSVDGTGIDGYTF. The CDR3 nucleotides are TGTGCCAGCAGCGTAGATGGGACAGGGATAGATGGCTACACCTTC.

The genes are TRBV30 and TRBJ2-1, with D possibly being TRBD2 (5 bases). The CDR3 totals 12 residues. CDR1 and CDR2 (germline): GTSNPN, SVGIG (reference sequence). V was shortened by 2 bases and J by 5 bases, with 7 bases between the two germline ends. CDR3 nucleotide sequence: TGTGCCTGGAGTCCTAGCCACAATGAGCAGTTCTTC. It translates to CAWSPSHNEQFF.

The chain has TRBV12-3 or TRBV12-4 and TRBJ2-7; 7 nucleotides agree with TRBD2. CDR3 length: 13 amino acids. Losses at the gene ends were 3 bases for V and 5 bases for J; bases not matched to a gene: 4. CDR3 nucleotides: TGTGCCAGCAGTTTCCAGGGAGGGGACGAGCAGTACTTC. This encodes CASSFQGGDEQYF.

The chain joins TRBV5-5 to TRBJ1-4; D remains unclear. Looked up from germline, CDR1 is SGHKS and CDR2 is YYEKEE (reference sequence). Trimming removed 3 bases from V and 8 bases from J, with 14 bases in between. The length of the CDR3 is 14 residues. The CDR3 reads CASSSGRGGEKLFF. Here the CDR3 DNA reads TGTGCCAGCAGCTCGGGCCGCGGTGGAGAAAAACTGTTTTTT.

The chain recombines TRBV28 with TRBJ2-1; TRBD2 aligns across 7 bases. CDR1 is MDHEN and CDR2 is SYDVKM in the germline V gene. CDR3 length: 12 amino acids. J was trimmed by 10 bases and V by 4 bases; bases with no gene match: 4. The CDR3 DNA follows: TGTGCCAGCAGTTCAACGACTAGCGAGCAGTTCTTC. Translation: CASSSTTSEQFF.

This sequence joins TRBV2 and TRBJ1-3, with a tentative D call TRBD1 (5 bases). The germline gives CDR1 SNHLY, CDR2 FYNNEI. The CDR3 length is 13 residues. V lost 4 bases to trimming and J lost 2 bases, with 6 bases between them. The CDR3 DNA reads TGTGCCAGCAGTGGGGGGGCTGGAAACACCATATATTTT. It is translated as CASSGGAGNTIYF.

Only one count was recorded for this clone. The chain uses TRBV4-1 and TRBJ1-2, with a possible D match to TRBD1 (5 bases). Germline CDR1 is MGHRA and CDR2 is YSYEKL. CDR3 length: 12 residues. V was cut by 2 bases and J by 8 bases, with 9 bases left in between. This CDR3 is CASSQLPGGYTF. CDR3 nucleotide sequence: TGCGCCAGCAGCCAATTGCCAGGGGGCTACACCTTC.

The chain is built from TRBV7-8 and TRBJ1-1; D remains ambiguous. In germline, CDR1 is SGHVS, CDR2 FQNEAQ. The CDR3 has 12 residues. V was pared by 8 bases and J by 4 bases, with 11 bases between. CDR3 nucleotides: TGTGCCAGCTCCGAGAGCGGCACTGAAGCTTTCTTT. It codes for CASSESGTEAFF.

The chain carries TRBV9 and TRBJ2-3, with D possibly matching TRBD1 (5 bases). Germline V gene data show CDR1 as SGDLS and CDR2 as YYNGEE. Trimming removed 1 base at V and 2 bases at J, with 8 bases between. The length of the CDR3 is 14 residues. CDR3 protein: CASSVQGSTDTQYF. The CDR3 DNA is TGTGCCAGCAGCGTACAGGGATCCACAGATACGCAGTATTTT. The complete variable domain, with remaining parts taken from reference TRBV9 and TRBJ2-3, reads DSGVTQTPKHLITATGQRVTLRCSPRSGDLSVYWYQQSLDQGLQFLIQYYNGEERAKGNILERFSAQQFPDLHSELNLSSLELGDSALYFCASSVQGSTDTQYFGPGTRLTVL.

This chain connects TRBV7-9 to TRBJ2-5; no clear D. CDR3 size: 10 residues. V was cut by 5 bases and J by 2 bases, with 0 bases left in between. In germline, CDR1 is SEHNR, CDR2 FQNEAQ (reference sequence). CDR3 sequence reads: CASSQETQYF. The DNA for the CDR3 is TGTGCCAGCAGCCAAGAGACCCAGTACTTC.

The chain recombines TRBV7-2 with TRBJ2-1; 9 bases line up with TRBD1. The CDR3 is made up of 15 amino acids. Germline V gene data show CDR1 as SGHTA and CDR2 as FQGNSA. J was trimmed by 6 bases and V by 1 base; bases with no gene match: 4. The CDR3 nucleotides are TGTGCCAGCAGCTTAGGACAGGGGGTAGGCAATGAGCAGTTCTTC. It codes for CASSLGQGVGNEQFF.

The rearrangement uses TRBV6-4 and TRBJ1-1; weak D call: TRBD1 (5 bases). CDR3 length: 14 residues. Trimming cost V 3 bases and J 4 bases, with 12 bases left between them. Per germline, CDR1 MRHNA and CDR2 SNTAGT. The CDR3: CASSEGGLGTEAFF. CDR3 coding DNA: TGTGCCAGCAGTGAGGGGGGACTGGGCACTGAAGCTTTCTTT.

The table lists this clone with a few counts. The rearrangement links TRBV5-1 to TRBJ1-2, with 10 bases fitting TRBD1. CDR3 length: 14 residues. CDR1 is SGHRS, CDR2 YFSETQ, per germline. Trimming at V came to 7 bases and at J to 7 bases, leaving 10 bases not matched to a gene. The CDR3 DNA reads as TGCGCCAGCGCTATCGGACAGGGGGTCGGTGGCTACACCTTC. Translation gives CASAIGQGVGGYTF.

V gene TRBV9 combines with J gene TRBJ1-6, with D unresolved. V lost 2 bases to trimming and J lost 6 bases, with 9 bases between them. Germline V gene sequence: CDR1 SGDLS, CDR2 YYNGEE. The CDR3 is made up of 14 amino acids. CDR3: CASSVRLGNSPLHF. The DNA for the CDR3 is TGTGCCAGCAGCGTCAGGTTGGGTAATTCACCCCTCCACTTT.

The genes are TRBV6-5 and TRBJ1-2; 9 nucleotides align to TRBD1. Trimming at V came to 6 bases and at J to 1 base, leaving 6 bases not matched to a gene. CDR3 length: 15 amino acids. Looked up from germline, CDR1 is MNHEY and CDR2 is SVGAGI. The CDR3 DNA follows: TGTGCCAGCAGGGCCGGGACAGGGCATAACTATGGCTACACCTTC. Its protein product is CASRAGTGHNYGYTF.

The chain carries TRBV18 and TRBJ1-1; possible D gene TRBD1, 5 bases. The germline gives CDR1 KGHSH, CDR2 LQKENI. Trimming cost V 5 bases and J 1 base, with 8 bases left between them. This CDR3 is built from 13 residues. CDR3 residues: CASSRDWNTEAFF. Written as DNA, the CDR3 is TGTGCCAGCTCAAGGGACTGGAACACTGAAGCTTTCTTT.

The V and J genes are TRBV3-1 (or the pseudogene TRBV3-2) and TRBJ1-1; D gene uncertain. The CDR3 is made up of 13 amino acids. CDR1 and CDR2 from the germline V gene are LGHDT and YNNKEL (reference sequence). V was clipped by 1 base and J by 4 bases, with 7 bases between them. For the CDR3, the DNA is TGTGCCAGCAGCCAAGGAGGGAGCACTGAAGCTTTCTTT. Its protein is CASSQGGSTEAFF.